This passage covers 28 T cell receptor beta chains from one sample sequenced in a study of shared clonotypes between healthy human individuals. The data were produced by immunoSEQ multiplex PCR, yet TCRdb's version contains in-frame clones alone and is incomplete. The sample has 2.3 million or so clones; 85% to 95% are singletons. Sequenced: naive CD4+ T cells from PBMCs. The subset is: CD45RA+ positively selected. These receptors all come from a man younger than 30 in good health. Some clones in this sample may be carry-over from other donors' samples.

The chain is built from TRBV5-1 and TRBJ1-1; D gene ambiguous. There are 13 residues in the CDR3. The germline V gene encodes CDR1 SGHRS and CDR2 YFSETQ. The V end lost 5 bases, the J end lost 0 bases, and 8 bases lay between the germline ends. CDR3 sequence reads: CASRERLNTEAFF. Written as DNA, the CDR3 is TGCGCCAGCAGGGAAAGGTTGAACACTGAAGCTTTCTTT.

V usage is TRBV11-2 and J usage is TRBJ2-7; D assignment may be TRBD1 or TRBD2 (5 bases each). Germline CDR1 reads SGHAT; CDR2 reads FQNNGV. This CDR3 is built from 11 residues. V lost 5 bases and J 9 bases, leaving 11 bases between the germline ends. The DNA of the CDR3 is TGTGCCAGCAGCCCGGGACCCAGGCAGTACTTC. Protein sequence: CASSPGPRQYF.

The chain links TRBV9 to TRBJ2-2, with 7 bases lining up with TRBD2. The CDR3 extends over 15 amino acids. V gave up 4 bases and J gave up 3 bases; unmatched junction bases: 6. Germline V gives CDR1 SGDLS, CDR2 YYNGEE. The CDR3 is CASSPRGRDTGELFF. In nucleotides, the CDR3 is TGTGCCAGCAGCCCGAGAGGGAGGGACACCGGGGAGCTGTTTTTT.

The CDR3 sequence is CASSGDRGGYTF. DNA of the CDR3: TGTGCCAGCAGCGGGGACAGGGGGGGCTACACCTTC. The V gene is TRBV5-4, the J gene TRBJ1-2, with 11 nucleotides matching TRBD1. V shed 4 bases, J shed 8 bases, and the junction held 1 base outside the gene matches. Germline loops: CDR1 SGHNT, CDR2 YYREEE (reference sequence). The length of the CDR3 is 12 residues.

The chain is built from TRBV10-1 and TRBJ2-1; D gene uncertain. Trimming removed 5 bases from V and 2 bases from J, with 7 bases in between. The CDR3 contains 13 residues. Per the germline V gene, CDR1 is WNHNN and CDR2 is SYGVQD (reference sequence). The CDR3 DNA reads as TGCGCCAGCAGTCCAGATCCCTACAATGAGCAGTTCTTC. As protein: CASSPDPYNEQFF.

This clone was seen once. CDR3 sequence: CASRRTMNTEAFF. CDR3 coding DNA: TGTGCCAGCAGACGAACCATGAACACTGAAGCTTTCTTT. This chain uses TRBV27 with TRBJ1-1; D gene unclear. The CDR3 consists of 13 residues. Trimming took off 6 bases at V and 0 bases at J, with 8 bases between the two ends. Germline V gene data show CDR1 as MNHEY and CDR2 as SMNVEV (reference sequence).

As DNA, the CDR3 is TGTGCCAGCAGACAGGGTTGGGATACGCAGTATTTT. Its protein is CASRQGWDTQYF. The chain employs TRBV6-1 and TRBJ2-3, with a weak D call TRBD1 (6 bases). Deletions cut 6 bases from V and 6 bases from J, with 10 bases between. Germline CDR1 and CDR2: MNHNS and SASEGT. The CDR3 length is 12 residues.

This clone has a handful of counts. The V and J genes are TRBV11-2 and TRBJ1-1, with D tentatively TRBD1 (6 bases). CDR1 SGHAT and CDR2 FQNNGV come from the germline V gene. V lost 5 bases and J lost 3, with 13 bases in between. CDR3 size: 14 residues. CDR3 region: CASSEQGGYTEAFF. The CDR3 DNA reads as TGTGCCAGCAGCGAACAGGGTGGGTACACTGAAGCTTTCTTT.

This clone has only one observation. The V gene is TRBV4-3, the J gene TRBJ1-4; TRBD1 agrees at 7 bases. The length of the CDR3 is 15 residues. CDR1 is LGHNA and CDR2 is YSLEER in the germline V gene. V was clipped by 1 base and J by 4 bases; unmatched bases: 3. The CDR3 DNA follows: TGCGCCAGCAGCCAAGTCGGGACAGATAATGAAAAACTGTTTTTT. It is translated as CASSQVGTDNEKLFF.

In regard to this clone: The sample carries other DNA sequences with the same CDR3. The V gene is TRBV5-1, the J gene TRBJ2-7; D call uncertain. Trimming cost V 0 bases and J 5 bases, with 9 bases left between them. This CDR3 has 13 residues. Looked up from germline, CDR1 is SGHRS and CDR2 is YFSETQ. The CDR3 loop reads CASSLVGGNEQYF. The CDR3 DNA is TGCGCCAGCAGCTTGGTTGGTGGGAACGAGCAGTACTTC.

The rearrangement uses TRBV9 and TRBJ2-7; TRBD1 or TRBD2 may be the D gene (5 bases each). The CDR3 runs 14 residues. V was trimmed by 4 bases and J by 7 bases, leaving 18 bases between them. Germline loops: CDR1 SGDLS, CDR2 YYNGEE. This chain's CDR3 is CASSPRTGPGEQYF. For the CDR3, the DNA is TGTGCCAGCAGCCCCCGGACGGGACCAGGGGAGCAGTACTTC.

The chain uses TRBV5-4 and TRBJ2-7, with TRBD2 as a possible D gene (5 bases). Trimming stripped 4 bases from V and 0 bases from J, with 14 bases between. Germline assignment: CDR1 SGHNT and CDR2 YYREEE (reference sequence). The CDR3 contains 15 residues. In DNA, the CDR3 is TGTGCCAGCAGCAGCGGACGGCTTAGCTCCTACGAGCAGTACTTC. Its protein is CASSSGRLSSYEQYF.

The CDR3 here is CASSPMGQVGYEQYF. CDR3 bases: TGTGCCAGCTCACCGATGGGCCAGGTTGGCTACGAGCAGTACTTC. The rearrangement joins TRBV18 to TRBJ2-7; D remains ambiguous. CDR1 and CDR2 (germline): KGHSH, LQKENI. The CDR3 is made up of 15 amino acids. V lost 3 bases and J 3 bases, leaving 15 bases between the germline ends. Looking up the rest from reference TRBV18 and TRBJ2-7 gives the full variable domain: NAGVMQNPRHLVRRRGQEARLRCSPMKGHSHVYWYRQLPEEGLKFMVYLQKENIIDESGMPKERFSAEFPKEGPSILRIQQVVRGDSAAYFCASSPMGQVGYEQYFGPGTRLTVT.

This clone has only a few counts. The chain carries TRBV21-1 and TRBJ1-2. TRBV21-1 constitutes a pseudogene. The CDR3 is 10 amino acids. The CDR3 region is CASSNYGYTF. CDR3 nucleotide sequence: TGTGCCAGCAGCAACTATGGCTACACCTTC.

The chain joins TRBV13 to TRBJ1-4, with TRBD1 matching 7 bases. This CDR3 spans 17 amino acids. Germline V gives CDR1 PRHDT, CDR2 FYEKMQ (reference sequence). Unmatched junction bases numbered 12, after V lost 4 bases and J lost 4 bases. The DNA of the CDR3 is TGTGCCAGCAGCTCGACAGGGTTTCCGTTCGGTAATGAAAAACTGTTTTTT. Translation: CASSSTGFPFGNEKLFF.

The V and J genes are TRBV4-1 and TRBJ2-1; 8 positions agree with TRBD2. The J segment lost 4 bases and the V segment lost 3 bases, leaving 8 bases of the junction unmatched. The CDR3 runs 16 residues. The germline V gene has CDR1 MGHRA and CDR2 YSYEKL. Here the CDR3 DNA reads TGCGCCAGCAGCCACACGGGGACTAGTCAATACAATGAGCAGTTCTTC. Residues: CASSHTGTSQYNEQFF.

V and J are TRBV5-1 and TRBJ1-3, with D possibly matching TRBD1 (6 bases). V was clipped by 4 bases and J by 2 bases, with 13 bases between them. Germline V gives CDR1 SGHRS, CDR2 YFSETQ. The CDR3 length is 15 residues. The CDR3 here is CASSETGNPGNTIYF. CDR3 bases: TGCGCCAGCAGCGAAACAGGGAACCCTGGAAACACCATATATTTT.

This chain joins TRBV28 and TRBJ2-7; a weak D match, TRBD2 (5 bases). CDR3 length: 12 amino acids. V dropped 5 bases and J dropped 4 bases, with 9 bases sitting between them. Looked up from germline, CDR1 is MDHEN and CDR2 is SYDVKM. CDR3 bases: TGTGCCAGCAGTGGGAGTCTGTACGAGCAGTACTTC. As protein: CASSGSLYEQYF.

The chain uses TRBV10-1 and TRBJ2-7, with 8 positions matching TRBD2. The ends lost 6 bases at V and 0 bases at J; junction bases unmatched: 10. Germline-derived CDR1 and CDR2 are WNHNN and SYGVQD (reference sequence). CDR3 size: 16 residues. CDR3 residues: CASRALRSGSSYEQYF. Written as DNA, the CDR3 is TGCGCCAGCAGAGCCCTCAGAAGCGGGAGCTCCTACGAGCAGTACTTC.

This chain links TRBV18 with TRBJ2-7; 7 nucleotides match TRBD1. The V gene's germline CDR1 is KGHSH and CDR2 LQKENI. The CDR3 is made up of 13 amino acids. J was trimmed by 5 bases and V by 2 bases; bases with no gene match: 3. Written as DNA, the CDR3 is TGTGCCAGCTCACCAACAGGGGAAGACGAGCAGTACTTC. Its protein product is CASSPTGEDEQYF.

This clone has only a few counts. The rearrangement joins TRBV4-2 to TRBJ1-1; the D is unclear. The CDR3 sequence is 15 residues long. The germline CDR1 and CDR2 sequences are LGHNA and YNFKEQ. Deletions cut 4 bases from V and 1 base from J, with 13 bases between. The CDR3 nucleotides read TGTGCCAGCAGCCGGGCAGTGCGGGAGAACACTGAAGCTTTCTTT. Amino acid sequence: CASSRAVRENTEAFF.

On this clone itself: Distinct nucleotide sequences in the sample also encode this CDR3. The V gene is TRBV19, the J gene TRBJ1-3; D uncertain. Germline CDR1 and CDR2: LNHDA and SQIVND (reference sequence). The CDR3 is made up of 15 amino acids. The V end was cut by 3 bases, the J end by 0 bases, with 9 bases between. The CDR3 loop is CASSITGSSGNTIYF. The CDR3 DNA reads TGTGCCAGTAGTATTACGGGGAGCTCTGGAAACACCATATATTTT.

The chain uses TRBV7-2 and TRBJ2-7, with D possibly TRBD1 on 5 matching bases. The germline V and J ends were trimmed by 2 bases and 2 bases, with 10 bases remaining between them. There are 14 residues in the CDR3. CDR1 is SGHTA and CDR2 is FQGNSA in the germline V gene. The CDR3 loop is CASSLQQAAYEQYF. CDR3 nucleotides: TGTGCCAGCAGCTTACAACAGGCCGCCTACGAGCAGTACTTC.

This chain joins TRBV28 and TRBJ2-2, with 10 bases aligning to TRBD1. Trimming took 3 bases from V and 5 from J; bases not matched to a gene: 6. Germline loops: CDR1 MDHEN, CDR2 SYDVKM. The CDR3 spans 16 residues. The CDR3 loop is CASSFLGQGTTGELFF. The CDR3 DNA is TGTGCCAGCAGTTTTTTGGGACAGGGGACAACCGGGGAGCTGTTTTTT.

The rearrangement links TRBV13 to TRBJ1-6; D ambiguous. The germline V and J ends were trimmed by 4 bases and 4 bases, with 11 bases remaining between them. Germline CDR1 and CDR2: PRHDT and FYEKMQ (reference sequence). This CDR3 has 15 amino acids. In nucleotides, the CDR3 is TGTGCCAGCAGCTCGTCATCGGCTTATAATTCACCCCTCCACTTT. Its protein product is CASSSSSAYNSPLHF.

The CDR3 here is CASGAGGFGEQYF. In DNA form, the CDR3 reads TGTGCCAGCGGGGCGGGAGGGTTCGGCGAGCAGTACTTC. The chain has TRBV19 and TRBJ2-7; 9 positions match TRBD2. J was trimmed by 6 bases and V by 9 bases; bases with no gene match: 9. Per germline, CDR1 LNHDA and CDR2 SQIVND (reference sequence). The CDR3 is made up of 13 amino acids.

This rearrangement joins TRBV15 to TRBJ2-6; 8 positions agree with TRBD1. The CDR3 spans 16 residues. Germline V gene sequence: CDR1 LNHNV, CDR2 YYDKDF (reference sequence). V was clipped by 1 base and J by 1 base; unmatched bases: 0. Here the CDR3 DNA reads TGTGCCACCAGCAGAGGGACAGGGTCTGGGGCCAACGTCCTGACTTTC. This translates into CATSRGTGSGANVLTF.

V usage is TRBV4-1 and J usage is TRBJ2-2; tentative D call: TRBD1 (5 bases). This CDR3 has 15 amino acids. V lost 4 bases and J 2 bases, leaving 11 bases between the germline ends. The germline gives CDR1 MGHRA, CDR2 YSYEKL. The CDR3 sequence: CASSRVGVNTGELFF. DNA for the CDR3: TGCGCCAGCAGCCGAGTAGGGGTAAACACCGGGGAGCTGTTTTTT.